This T cell receptor beta chain was profiled in a study of blood T cell repertoires in COVID-19. Method: immunoSEQ multiplex PCR; TCRdb's copy keeps in-frame clones and lacks some. The top ten clones hold roughly 6.8% of a sample with about 250,000 clones, 88% of them seen once. The CDR3 is 16 residues long. CDR1 MNHEY and CDR2 SMNVEV come from the germline V gene (reference sequence). The V and J ends lost 7 bases and 1 base, in that order; junction bases with no gene match: 7. The chain has TRBV27 and TRBJ2-3, with 11 bases aligning to TRBD2. Sequencing was done on a sample of peripheral blood. This TCR came from a woman in her twenties or thirties with COVID-19, enrolled during active disease. CDR3 amino acids: CASTVTSGMGTDTQYF. The CDR3 bases are TGTGCCAGCACCGTGACTAGCGGGATGGGCACAGATACGCAGTATTTT.